Below, one T cell receptor beta chain is given with its context. This sample was taken from a study of early T cells in non-severe SARS-CoV-2 infection. Study-wide context: Sequencing used unsorted whole-blood bulk RNA, so chains lack pairing.

Germline loops: CDR1 SGHTA, CDR2 FQGTGA. V dropped 0 bases and J dropped 0 bases, with 15 bases sitting between them. This CDR3 has 18 amino acids. The TCR library protocol was used to attach unique molecular identifiers. These identifiers were attached to individual cDNA molecules. TCRdb re-called the 5' RACE reads through MiXCR, storing one row per CDR3 protein. The sample carries tens of thousands of distinct CDR3 sequences, less than 9.5% recorded once. The receptor comes from an adult who was a healthcare worker with PCR-confirmed SARS-CoV-2 infection or an uninfected control (not recorded which). This chain uses TRBV7-3 with TRBJ2-1; D tentatively fits TRBD1 or TRBD2 (6 bases each). The sample here was whole blood, taken at baseline. As DNA, the CDR3 is TGTGCCAGCAGCTTAACGCCAATAGGGGGGAGCTCCTACAATGAGCAGTTCTTC. Translated, it gives CASSLTPIGGSSYNEQFF. The full variable domain, completed using reference TRBV7-3 and TRBJ2-1, is GAGVSQTPSNKVTEKGKYVELRCDPISGHTALYWYRQSLGQGPEFLIYFQGTGAADDSGLPNDRFFAVRPEGSVSTLKIQRTERGDSAVYLCASSLTPIGGSSYNEQFFGPGTRLTVL.